A single TCR beta chain is shown here with its context. Its antigen remains unidentified. PCR was performed using 60 Vbeta and 13 Jbeta primers. The table came from immunoSEQ multiplex PCR; TCRdb's copy has only in-frame clones and leaves some out. The data contain 150,000 to 200,000 clones, 60% to 80% of them singletons. This specimen belongs to a study of cytomegalovirus exposure and HLA in healthy donors. Overall study results and limits: Researchers reportedly found TCR beta sequences accurately predicted most subjects' HLA-A and HLA-B alleles.

There were likely unrecorded immune exposures, though donors were nominally healthy when sampled. Trimming cost V 3 bases and J 8 bases, with 16 bases left between them. Germline values: CDR1 GTSNPN, CDR2 SVGIG (reference sequence). This CDR3 is 14 amino acids long. The rearrangement links TRBV30 to TRBJ1-4; unclear D gene. This clonotype was sampled from a man between 18 and 29 years old in good health and CMV-seropositive. Sequencing was done on a sample of PBMCs. In DNA form, the CDR3 reads TGTGCCTGGAGACTTAAGGTCGCGGGGGAAAAACTGTTTTTT. Translation: CAWRLKVAGEKLFF.